What follows are 4 T cell receptor beta chains derived from one specimen sequenced in a study of chemoradiotherapy in HPV16-positive cancers. The method was immunoSEQ multiplex PCR; TCRdb's version includes in-frame clones alone and lacks a portion of them. Of roughly 8,400 clones in the sample, around 71% are singletons; the top ten hold roughly 9.1%. Sampling was done from a patient who underwent chemoradiotherapy. These receptor sequences come from a human donor with HPV-associated anogenital cancer.

The DNA for the CDR3 is TGCGCCAGCAGCTTCGAAGGGGGGGACTATGGCTACACCTTC. It codes for CASSFEGGDYGYTF. The chain employs TRBV5-1 and TRBJ1-2; a possible D gene is TRBD1 (6 bases). V was clipped by 2 bases and J by 3 bases, with 11 bases between them. CDR3 size: 14 residues. Germline V CDR1 and CDR2: SGHRS, YFSETQ.

The chain has TRBV13 and TRBJ1-1, with a weak D call TRBD1 (5 bases). Per the germline V gene, CDR1 is PRHDT and CDR2 is FYEKMQ (reference sequence). CDR3 length equals 15 residues. Trimming cost V 6 bases and J 0 bases, with 14 bases left between them. CDR3 DNA sequence: TGTGCCAGCAGATCTCGGCAGGACATGAACACTGAAGCTTTCTTT. It yields the protein CASRSRQDMNTEAFF.

The V gene is TRBV7-2, the J gene TRBJ1-6; possible D gene TRBD1, 5 bases. Germline V CDR1 and CDR2: SGHTA, FQGNSA. The ends were cut back, 1 base at V and 7 bases at J, with 8 bases in the middle. This CDR3 region has 14 residues. This chain's CDR3 is CASSLVAGNSPLHF. The CDR3 DNA reads as TGTGCCAGCAGCTTAGTGGCAGGGAATTCACCCCTCCACTTT.

The rearrangement uses TRBV19 and TRBJ2-5, with D perhaps TRBD2 (6 bases). The germline CDR1 and CDR2 sequences are LNHDA and SQIVND (reference sequence). This CDR3 contains 15 residues. V lost 7 bases, J lost 2 bases, and 17 bases lay in between. This CDR3 reads CASTSSGGTQETQYF. CDR3 nucleotides: TGTGCCAGTACGTCTAGTGGGGGGACTCAAGAGACCCAGTACTTC.